This T cell receptor (beta chain) was sequenced for a study of cytomegalovirus exposure and HLA in healthy donors. Trimming left V 5 bases short and J 1 base short, with 12 bases between. CDR3 size: 14 residues. Per germline, CDR1 LNHDA and CDR2 SQIVND (reference sequence). With 60 Vbeta and 13 Jbeta primers, the PCR was carried out. Per the original data handling: Later analysis identified approximately 88 million unique TCR beta chains, about 10 million shared. This table comes from immunoSEQ multiplex PCR, and its TCRdb copy is limited to in-frame clones, with some not included. That table gives V, J and clone size, and the DNA gave D and trimming. The profile shows about 120,000 clones, about 9.4% of them singletons. Each donor was healthy, and each was a bone marrow donor.

The sequence was collected from a middle-aged woman in good health and CMV-seropositive. The genes are TRBV19 and TRBJ2-7; a possible D gene is TRBD1 (6 bases). The sequencing input was PBMCs. Here the CDR3 DNA reads TGTGCCAGTAGTGTAAGAGGGGGATCCTACGAGCAGTACTTC. It yields the protein CASSVRGGSYEQYF.